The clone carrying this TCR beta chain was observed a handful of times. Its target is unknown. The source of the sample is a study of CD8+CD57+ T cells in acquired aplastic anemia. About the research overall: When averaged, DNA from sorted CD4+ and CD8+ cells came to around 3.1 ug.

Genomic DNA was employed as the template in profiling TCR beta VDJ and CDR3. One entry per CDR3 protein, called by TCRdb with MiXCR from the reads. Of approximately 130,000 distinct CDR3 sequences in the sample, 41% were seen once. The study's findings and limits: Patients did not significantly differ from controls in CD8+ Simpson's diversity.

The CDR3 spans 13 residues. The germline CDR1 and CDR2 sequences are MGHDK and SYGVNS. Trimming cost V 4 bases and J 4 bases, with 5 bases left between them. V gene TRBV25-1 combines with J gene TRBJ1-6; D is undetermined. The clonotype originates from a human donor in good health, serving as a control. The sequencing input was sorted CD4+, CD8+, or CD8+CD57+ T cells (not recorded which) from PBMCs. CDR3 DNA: TGTGCCAGCAGTGCTCAGTATAATTCACCCCTCCACTTT. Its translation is CASSAQYNSPLHF. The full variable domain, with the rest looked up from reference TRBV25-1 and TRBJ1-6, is EADIYQTPRYLVIGTGKKITLECSQTMGHDKMYWYQQDPGMELHLIHYSYGVNSTEKGDLSSESTVSRIRTEHFPLTLESARPSHTSQYLCASSAQYNSPLHFGNGTRLTVT.